This T cell receptor beta chain originates from a study of shared clonotypes between healthy human individuals. Findings and limits, study-wide: The researchers took only blood, and tissue repertoires probably look different.

Terminally differentiated effector memory CD45RA+ cells were excluded from the naive CD8 cells, which were CD45RO-negative and positively selected for CCR7. Here immunoSEQ multiplex PCR was the method, and the copy in TCRdb shows in-frame clones only, minus some. The sample shows 600,000 or so clones, roughly 98% of them seen only once. Trimming at V came to 10 bases and at J to 3 bases, leaving 8 bases not matched to a gene. Germline lookup yields CDR1 MDHEN and CDR2 SYDVKM. The CDR3 covers 14 residues. Points on this clone: Its antigen remains unknown.

The sequence was obtained from a man in his thirties or forties in good health. Material for sequencing was naive CD8+ T cells sorted from blood. This chain joins TRBV28 and TRBJ2-7; 11 bases map to TRBD1. CDR3 residues: CATNRDRGDYEQYF. The CDR3 bases are TGTGCCACGAACCGGGACAGGGGGGACTACGAGCAGTACTTC. Variable domain in full (rest from reference TRBV28 and TRBJ2-7): DVKVTQSSRYLVKRTGEKVFLECVQDMDHENMFWYRQDPGLGLRLIYFSYDVKMKEKGDIPEGYSVSREKKERFSLILESASTNQTSMYLCATNRDRGDYEQYFGPGTRLTVT.